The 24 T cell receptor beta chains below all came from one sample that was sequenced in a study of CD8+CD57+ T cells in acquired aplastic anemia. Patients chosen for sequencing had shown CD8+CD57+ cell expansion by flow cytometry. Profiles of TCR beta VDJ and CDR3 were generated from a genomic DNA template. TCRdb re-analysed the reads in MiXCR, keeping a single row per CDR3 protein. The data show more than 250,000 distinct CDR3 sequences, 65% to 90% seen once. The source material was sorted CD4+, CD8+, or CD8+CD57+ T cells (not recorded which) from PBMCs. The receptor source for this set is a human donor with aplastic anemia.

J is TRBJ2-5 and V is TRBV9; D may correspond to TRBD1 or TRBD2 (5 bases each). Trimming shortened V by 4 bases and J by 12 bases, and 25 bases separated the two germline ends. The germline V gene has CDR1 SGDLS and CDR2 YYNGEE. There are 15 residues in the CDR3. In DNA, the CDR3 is TGTGCCAGCAGCCCCTCCTGCGTACCGGGGCGCACAGAGTACTTC. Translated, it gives CASSPSCVPGRTEYF. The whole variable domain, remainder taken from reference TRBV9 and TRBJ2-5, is DSGVTQTPKHLITATGQRVTLRCSPRSGDLSVYWYQQSLDQGLQFLIQYYNGEERAKGNILERFSAQQFPDLHSELNLSSLELGDSALYFCASSPSCVPGRTEYFGPGTRLLVL.

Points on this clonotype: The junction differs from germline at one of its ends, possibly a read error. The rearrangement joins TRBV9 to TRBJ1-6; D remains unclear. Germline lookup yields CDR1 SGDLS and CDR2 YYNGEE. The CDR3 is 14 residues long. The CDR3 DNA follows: TGTGCCAGCGGAGTAGCTGGGTACAATCAGTACTTCGACTTT. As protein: CASGVAGYNQYFDF.

The CDR3 is CASSEQGGPYF. The CDR3 coding sequence is TGTGCCAGCAGTGAACAGGGAGGCCCGTACTTC. The chain links TRBV2 to TRBJ2-7; D is possibly TRBD2 (6 bases). The germline V and J ends were trimmed by 2 bases and 12 bases, with 11 bases remaining between them. Looked up from germline, CDR1 is SNHLY and CDR2 is FYNNEI. The CDR3 spans 11 residues.

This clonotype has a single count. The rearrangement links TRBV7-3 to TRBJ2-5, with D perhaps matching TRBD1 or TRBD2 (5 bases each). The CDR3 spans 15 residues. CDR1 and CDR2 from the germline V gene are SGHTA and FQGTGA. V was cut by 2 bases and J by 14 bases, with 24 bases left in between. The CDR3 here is CASSLSGSYGADVYF. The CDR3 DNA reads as TGTGCCAGCAGCTTATCGGGTAGCTACGGGGCCGACGTCTACTTC.

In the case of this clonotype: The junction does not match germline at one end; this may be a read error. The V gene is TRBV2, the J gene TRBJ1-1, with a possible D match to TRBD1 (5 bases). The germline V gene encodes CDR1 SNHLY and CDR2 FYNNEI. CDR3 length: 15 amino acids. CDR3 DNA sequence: TGTGCCAGCGGTGGGGCTGGCGGCGCGAACACTGAAGCTTCCTTT. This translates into CASGGAGGANTEASF.

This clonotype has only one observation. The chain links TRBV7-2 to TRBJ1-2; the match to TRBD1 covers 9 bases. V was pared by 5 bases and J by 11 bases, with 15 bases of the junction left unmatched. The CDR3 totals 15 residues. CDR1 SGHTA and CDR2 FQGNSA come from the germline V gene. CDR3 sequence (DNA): TGTGCCAGCAGCCTGCAACAGGGGGCATACGAGCAGTACACCTTC. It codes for CASSLQQGAYEQYTF. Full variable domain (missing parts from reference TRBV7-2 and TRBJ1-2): GAGVSQSPSNKVTEKGKDVELRCDPISGHTALYWYRQSLGQGLEFLIYFQGNSAPDKSGLPSDRFSAERTGGSVSTLTIQRTQQEDSAVYLCASSLQQGAYEQYTFGSGTRLTVV.

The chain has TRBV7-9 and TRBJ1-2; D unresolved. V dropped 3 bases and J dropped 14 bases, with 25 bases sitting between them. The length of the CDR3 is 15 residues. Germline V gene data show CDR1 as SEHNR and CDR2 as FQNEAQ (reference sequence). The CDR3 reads CASSFASATSSCSTF. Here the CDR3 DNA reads TGTGCCAGCAGCTTTGCTAGCGCAACGAGCAGTTGCTCGACCTTC.

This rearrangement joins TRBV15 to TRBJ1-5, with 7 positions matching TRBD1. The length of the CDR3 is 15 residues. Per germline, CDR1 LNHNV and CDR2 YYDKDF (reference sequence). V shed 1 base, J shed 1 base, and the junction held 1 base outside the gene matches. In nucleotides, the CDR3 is TGTGCCACCAGCAGAGGACAGGGAAGCAATCAGCCCCAGCATTTT. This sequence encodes CATSRGQGSNQPQHF. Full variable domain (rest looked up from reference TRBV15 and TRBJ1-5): DAMVIQNPRYQVTQFGKPVTLSCSQTLNHNVMYWYQQKSSQAPKLLFHYYDKDFNNEADTPDNFQSRRPNTSFCFLDIRSPGLGDTAMYLCATSRGQGSNQPQHFGDGTRLSIL.

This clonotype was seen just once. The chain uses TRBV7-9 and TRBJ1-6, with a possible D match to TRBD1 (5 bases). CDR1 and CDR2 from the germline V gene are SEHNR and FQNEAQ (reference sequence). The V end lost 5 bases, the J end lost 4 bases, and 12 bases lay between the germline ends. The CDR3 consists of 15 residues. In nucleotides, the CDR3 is TGTGCCAGCAGCAGGGGCGGACGGTATAATTCACCCCTCCACTTT. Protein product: CASSRGGRYNSPLHF. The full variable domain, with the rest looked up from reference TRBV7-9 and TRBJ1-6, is DTGVSQNPRHKITKRGQNVTFRCDPISEHNRLYWYRQTLGQGPEFLTYFQNEAQLEKSRLLSDRFSAERPKGSFSTLEIQRTEQGDSAMYLCASSRGGRYNSPLHFGNGTRLTVT.

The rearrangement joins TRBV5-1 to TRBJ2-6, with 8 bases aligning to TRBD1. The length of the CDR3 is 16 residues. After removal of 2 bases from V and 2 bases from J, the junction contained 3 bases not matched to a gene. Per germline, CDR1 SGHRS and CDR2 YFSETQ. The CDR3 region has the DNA TGCGCCAGCAGCTTATGGACAGGGACTGGGGCCAACGTCCTGACTTTC. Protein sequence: CASSLWTGTGANVLTF.

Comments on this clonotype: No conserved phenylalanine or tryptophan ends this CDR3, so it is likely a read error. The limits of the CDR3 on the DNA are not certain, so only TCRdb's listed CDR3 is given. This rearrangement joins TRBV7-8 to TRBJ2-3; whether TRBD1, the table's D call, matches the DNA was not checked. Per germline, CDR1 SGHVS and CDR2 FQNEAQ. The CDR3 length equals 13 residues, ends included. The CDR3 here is CASSDREADKQYI.

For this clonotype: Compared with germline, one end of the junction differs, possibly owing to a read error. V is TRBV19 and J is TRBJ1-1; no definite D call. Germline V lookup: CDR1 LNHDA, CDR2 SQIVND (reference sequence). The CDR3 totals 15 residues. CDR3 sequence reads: CASSLDLAANTEDFF. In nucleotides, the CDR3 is TGTGCCAGCAGCTTAGATCTGGCAGCCAACACTGAAGATTTCTTT.

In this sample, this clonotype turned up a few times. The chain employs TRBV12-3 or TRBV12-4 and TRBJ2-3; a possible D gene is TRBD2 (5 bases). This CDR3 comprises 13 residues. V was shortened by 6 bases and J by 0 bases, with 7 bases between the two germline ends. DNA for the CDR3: TGTGCCAGCAGGCGGGCTAGCACAGATACGCAGTATTTT. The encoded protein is CASRRASTDTQYF.

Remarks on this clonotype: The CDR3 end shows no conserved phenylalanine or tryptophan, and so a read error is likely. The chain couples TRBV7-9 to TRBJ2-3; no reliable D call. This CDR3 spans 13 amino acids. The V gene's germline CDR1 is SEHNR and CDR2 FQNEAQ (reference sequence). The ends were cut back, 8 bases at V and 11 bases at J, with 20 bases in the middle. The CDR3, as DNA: TGTGCCAGCGGGTATGGAAGAAGAGGTGGGCAGTATGAG. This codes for CASGYGRRGGQYE.

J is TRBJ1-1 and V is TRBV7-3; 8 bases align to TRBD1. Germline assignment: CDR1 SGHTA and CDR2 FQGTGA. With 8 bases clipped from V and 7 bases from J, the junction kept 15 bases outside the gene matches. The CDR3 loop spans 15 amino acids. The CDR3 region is CASGLDRTGTHEAFF. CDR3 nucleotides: TGTGCCAGCGGGTTAGATCGGACAGGGACCCATGAAGCTTTCTTT.

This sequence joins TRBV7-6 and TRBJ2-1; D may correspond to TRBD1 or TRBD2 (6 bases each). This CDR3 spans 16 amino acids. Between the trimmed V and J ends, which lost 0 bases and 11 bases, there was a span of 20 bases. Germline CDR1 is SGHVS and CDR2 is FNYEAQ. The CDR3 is CASSLAHSRGGTQQFF. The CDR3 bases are TGTGCCAGCAGCTTAGCCCACAGCAGGGGAGGCACCCAGCAGTTCTTC.

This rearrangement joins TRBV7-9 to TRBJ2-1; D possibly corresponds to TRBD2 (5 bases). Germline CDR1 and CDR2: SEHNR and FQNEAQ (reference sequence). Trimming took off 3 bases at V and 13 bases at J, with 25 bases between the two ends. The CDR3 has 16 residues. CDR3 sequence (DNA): TGTGCCAGCAGCTTTGTTCAACCGACCGGGGAGCTGTTTCAGTTCTTC. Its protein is CASSFVQPTGELFQFF.

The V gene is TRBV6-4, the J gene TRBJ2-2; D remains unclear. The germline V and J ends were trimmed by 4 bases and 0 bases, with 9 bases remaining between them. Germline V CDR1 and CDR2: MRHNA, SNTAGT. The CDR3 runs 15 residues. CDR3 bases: TGTGCCAGCAGTGTGAGCGTCGCGAACACCGGGGAGCTGTTTTTT. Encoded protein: CASSVSVANTGELFF.

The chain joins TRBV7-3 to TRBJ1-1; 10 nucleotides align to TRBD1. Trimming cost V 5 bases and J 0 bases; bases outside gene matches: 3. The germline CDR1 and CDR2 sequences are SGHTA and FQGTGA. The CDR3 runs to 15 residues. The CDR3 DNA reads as TGTGCCAGCAGCGGGACAGGGGCGTTGAACACTGAAGCTTTCTTT. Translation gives CASSGTGALNTEAFF. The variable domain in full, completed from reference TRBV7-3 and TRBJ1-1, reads GAGVSQTPSNKVTEKGKYVELRCDPISGHTALYWYRQSLGQGPEFLIYFQGTGAADDSGLPNDRFFAVRPEGSVSTLKIQRTERGDSAVYLCASSGTGALNTEAFFGQGTRLTVV.

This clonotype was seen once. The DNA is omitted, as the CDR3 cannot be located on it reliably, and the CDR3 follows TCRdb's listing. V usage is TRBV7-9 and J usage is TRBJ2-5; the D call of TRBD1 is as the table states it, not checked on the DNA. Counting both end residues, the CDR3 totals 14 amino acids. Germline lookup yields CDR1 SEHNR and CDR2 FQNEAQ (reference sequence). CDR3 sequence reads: CAGQGGRETQYFWF.

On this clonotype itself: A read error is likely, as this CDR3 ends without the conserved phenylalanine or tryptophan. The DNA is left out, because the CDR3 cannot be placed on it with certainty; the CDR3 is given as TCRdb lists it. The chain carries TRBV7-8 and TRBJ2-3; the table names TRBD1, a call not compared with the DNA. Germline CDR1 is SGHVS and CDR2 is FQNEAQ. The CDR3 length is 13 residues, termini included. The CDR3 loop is CASGFDPDGTHLS.

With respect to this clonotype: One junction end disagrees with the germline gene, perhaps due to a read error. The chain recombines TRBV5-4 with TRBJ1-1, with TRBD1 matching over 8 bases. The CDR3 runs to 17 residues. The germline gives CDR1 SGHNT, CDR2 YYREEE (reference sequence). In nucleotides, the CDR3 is TGCGCCAGCAGCCAAGGCCTTGGACAGGGAGGAAACACTGAAGCTTTCTTT. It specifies CASSQGLGQGGNTEAFF.

The CDR3 sequence is CASSSGGQSTDTPQYF. In DNA, the CDR3 is TGTGCCAGCAGCTCAGGGGGACAGAGCACAGATACGCCCCAGTACTTC. This sequence joins TRBV9 and TRBJ2-5; 7 positions match TRBD1. The J segment lost 9 bases and the V segment lost 4 bases, leaving 18 bases of the junction unmatched. Germline V gene data show CDR1 as SGDLS and CDR2 as YYNGEE. CDR3 length: 16 amino acids.

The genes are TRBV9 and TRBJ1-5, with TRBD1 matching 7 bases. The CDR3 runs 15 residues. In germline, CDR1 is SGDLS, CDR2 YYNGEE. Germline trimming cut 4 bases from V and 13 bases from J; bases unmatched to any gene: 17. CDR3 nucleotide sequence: TGTGCCAGCAGCTCACAAGGACAGGTGGCGGATGAGCAGCATTTT. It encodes CASSSQGQVADEQHF. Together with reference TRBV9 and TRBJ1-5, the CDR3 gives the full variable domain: DSGVTQTPKHLITATGQRVTLRCSPRSGDLSVYWYQQSLDQGLQFLIQYYNGEERAKGNILERFSAQQFPDLHSELNLSSLELGDSALYFCASSSQGQVADEQHFGDGTRLSIL.